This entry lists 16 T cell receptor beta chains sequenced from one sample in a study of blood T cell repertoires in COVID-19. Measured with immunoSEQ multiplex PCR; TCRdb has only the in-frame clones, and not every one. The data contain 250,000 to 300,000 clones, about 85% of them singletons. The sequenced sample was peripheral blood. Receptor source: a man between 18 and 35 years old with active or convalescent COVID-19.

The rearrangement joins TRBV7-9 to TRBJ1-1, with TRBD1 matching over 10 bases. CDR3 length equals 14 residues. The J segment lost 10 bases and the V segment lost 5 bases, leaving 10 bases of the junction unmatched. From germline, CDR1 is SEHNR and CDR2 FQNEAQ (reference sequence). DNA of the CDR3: TGTGCCAGCAGCCTCAAGGGACAGGGGAACGGAGCTTTCTTT. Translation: CASSLKGQGNGAFF.

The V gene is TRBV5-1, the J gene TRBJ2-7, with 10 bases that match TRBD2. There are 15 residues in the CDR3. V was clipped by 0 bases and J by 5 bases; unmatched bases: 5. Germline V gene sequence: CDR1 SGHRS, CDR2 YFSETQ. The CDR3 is CASSLGAGGPHEQYF. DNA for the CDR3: TGCGCCAGCAGCTTGGGAGCGGGAGGGCCCCACGAGCAGTACTTC.

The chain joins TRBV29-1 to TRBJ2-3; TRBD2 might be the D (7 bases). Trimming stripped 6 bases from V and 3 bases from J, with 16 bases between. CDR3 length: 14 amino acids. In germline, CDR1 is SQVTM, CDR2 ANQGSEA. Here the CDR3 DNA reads TGCAGCGTCCCTGGGGGGGCCGGGACAGATACGCAGTATTTT. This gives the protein CSVPGGAGTDTQYF.

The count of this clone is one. The CDR3 loop is CKTGATEAFF. The CDR3 DNA reads TGTAAGACAGGGGCCACTGAAGCTTTCTTT. V gene TRBV6-5 combines with J gene TRBJ1-1, with 8 bases aligning to TRBD1. Germline loops: CDR1 MNHEY, CDR2 SVGAGI. This CDR3 is 10 amino acids long.

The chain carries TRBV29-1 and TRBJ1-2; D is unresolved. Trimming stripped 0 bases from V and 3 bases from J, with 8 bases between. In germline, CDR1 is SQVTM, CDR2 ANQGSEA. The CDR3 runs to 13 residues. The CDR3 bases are TGCAGCGTTGAAGAGTACGGGGACTATGGCTACACCTTC. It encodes CSVEEYGDYGYTF. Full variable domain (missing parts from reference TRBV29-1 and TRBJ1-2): SAVISQKPSRDICQRGTSLTIQCQVDSQVTMMFWYRQQPGQSLTLIATANQGSEATYESGFVIDKFPISRPNLTFSTLTVSNMSPEDSSIYLCSVEEYGDYGYTFGSGTRLTVV.

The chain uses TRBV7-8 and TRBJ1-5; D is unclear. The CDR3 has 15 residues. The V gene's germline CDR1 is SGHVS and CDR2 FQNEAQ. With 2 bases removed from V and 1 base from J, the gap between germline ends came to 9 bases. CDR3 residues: CASSLSPRSNQPQHF. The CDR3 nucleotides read TGTGCCAGCAGCTTAAGCCCACGGAGCAATCAGCCCCAGCATTTT.

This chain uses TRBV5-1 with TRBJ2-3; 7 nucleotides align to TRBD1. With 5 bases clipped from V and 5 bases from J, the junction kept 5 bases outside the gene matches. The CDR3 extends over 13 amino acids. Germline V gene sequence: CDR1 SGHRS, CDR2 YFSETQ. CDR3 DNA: TGCGCCAGCAGTCAAGGGGGCCAAGATACGCAGTATTTT. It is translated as CASSQGGQDTQYF.

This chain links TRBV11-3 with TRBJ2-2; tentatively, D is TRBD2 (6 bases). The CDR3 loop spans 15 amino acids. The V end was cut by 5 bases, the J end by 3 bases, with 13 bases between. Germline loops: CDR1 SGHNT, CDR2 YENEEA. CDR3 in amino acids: CASSAPGLYTGELFF. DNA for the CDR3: TGTGCCAGCAGCGCTCCGGGACTTTACACCGGGGAGCTGTTTTTT.

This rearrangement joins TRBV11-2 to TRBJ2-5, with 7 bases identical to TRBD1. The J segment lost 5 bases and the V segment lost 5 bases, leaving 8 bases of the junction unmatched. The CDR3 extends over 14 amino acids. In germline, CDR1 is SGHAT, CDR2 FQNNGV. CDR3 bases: TGTGCCAGCAGCCTTCAGACAGGGACGGAGACCCAGTACTTC. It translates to CASSLQTGTETQYF.

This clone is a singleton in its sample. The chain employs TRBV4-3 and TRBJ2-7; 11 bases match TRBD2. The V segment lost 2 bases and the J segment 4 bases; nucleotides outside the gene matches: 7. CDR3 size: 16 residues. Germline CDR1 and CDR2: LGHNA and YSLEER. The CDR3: CASSQYTSGSMYEQYF. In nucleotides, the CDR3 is TGCGCCAGCAGCCAATATACTAGCGGGAGTATGTACGAGCAGTACTTC.

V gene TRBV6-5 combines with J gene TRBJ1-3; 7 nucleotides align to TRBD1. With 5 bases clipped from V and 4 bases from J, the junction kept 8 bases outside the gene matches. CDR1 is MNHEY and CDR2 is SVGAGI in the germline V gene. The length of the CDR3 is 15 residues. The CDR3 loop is CASSPQGGSGNTIYF. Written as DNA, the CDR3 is TGTGCCAGCAGTCCCCAAGGGGGCTCCGGAAACACCATATATTTT.

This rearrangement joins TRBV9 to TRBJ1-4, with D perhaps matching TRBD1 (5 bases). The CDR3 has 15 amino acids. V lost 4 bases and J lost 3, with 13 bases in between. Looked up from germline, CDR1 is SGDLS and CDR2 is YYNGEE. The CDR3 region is CASSPWGGSNEKLFF. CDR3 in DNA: TGTGCCAGCAGCCCCTGGGGCGGTTCTAATGAAAAACTGTTTTTT. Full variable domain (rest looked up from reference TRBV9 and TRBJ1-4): DSGVTQTPKHLITATGQRVTLRCSPRSGDLSVYWYQQSLDQGLQFLIQYYNGEERAKGNILERFSAQQFPDLHSELNLSSLELGDSALYFCASSPWGGSNEKLFFGSGTQLSVL.

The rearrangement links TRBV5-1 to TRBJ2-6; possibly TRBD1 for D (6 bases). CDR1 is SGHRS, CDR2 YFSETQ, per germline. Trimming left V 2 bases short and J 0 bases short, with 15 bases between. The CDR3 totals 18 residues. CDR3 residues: CASSFPTGNPSGANVLTF. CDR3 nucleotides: TGCGCCAGCAGCTTCCCGACAGGTAATCCCTCTGGGGCCAACGTCCTGACTTTC.

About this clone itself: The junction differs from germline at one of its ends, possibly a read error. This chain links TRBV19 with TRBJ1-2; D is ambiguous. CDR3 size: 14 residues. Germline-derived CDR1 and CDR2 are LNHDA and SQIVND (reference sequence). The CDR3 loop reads CASSPTPAHYAYTF. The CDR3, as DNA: TGTGCCAGTAGTCCCACCCCGGCCCACTATGCCTACACCTTC. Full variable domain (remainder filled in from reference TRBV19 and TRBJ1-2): DGGITQSPKYLFRKEGQNVTLSCEQNLNHDAMYWYRQDPGQGLRLIYYSQIVNDFQKGDIAEGYSVSREKKESFPLTVTSAQKNPTAFYLCASSPTPAHYAYTFGSGTRLTVV.

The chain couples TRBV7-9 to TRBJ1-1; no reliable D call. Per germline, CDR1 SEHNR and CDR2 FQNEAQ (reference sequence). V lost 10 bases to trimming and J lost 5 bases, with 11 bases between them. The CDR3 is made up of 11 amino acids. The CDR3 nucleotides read TGTGCCAAGAACCCGGTAACTGAAGCTTTCTTT. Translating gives CAKNPVTEAFF.

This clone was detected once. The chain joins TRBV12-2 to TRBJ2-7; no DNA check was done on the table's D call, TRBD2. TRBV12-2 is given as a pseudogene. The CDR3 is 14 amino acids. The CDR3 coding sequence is TGTGCAAGTCGCCTGGGGACTTACTCCTACGAGCAGTACTTC. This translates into CASRLGTYSYEQYF.